This record concerns one T cell receptor (beta chain) sequence. From germline, CDR1 is SGHRS and CDR2 YFSETQ. This CDR3 comprises 16 residues. The V segment lost 5 bases and the J segment 2 bases; nucleotides outside the gene matches: 8. This specimen comes from a study of blood T cell repertoires in COVID-19. About the research overall: Samples of COVID-19 (acute and convalescent) were obtained from the United States, Italy and Spain. The analysed material was cDNA or gDNA that came from T cells, B-cell-depleted T cells, or PBMCs.

Authors' data handling: Reference gene primer amplification in the assay estimated nucleated cell counts. Assay: immunoSEQ multiplex PCR; the TCRdb copy retains only in-frame clones and omits some. V and J calls and clone size are those listed in that table; D and trimming were worked out from the DNA. The sample contains about 260,000 clones, about 91% of which appear only once. Seattle's cohort entered during active infection and was followed longitudinally. This receptor was taken from a person under 35 with COVID-19, enrolled during active disease. This chain links TRBV5-1 with TRBJ2-1; TRBD2 matches at 9 bases. The material sequenced was peripheral blood. The CDR3 DNA reads TGCGCCAGCAGTCCGCTAGCGGGATTGACCTACAATGAGCAGTTCTTC. Protein: CASSPLAGLTYNEQFF.